These T cell receptor beta chains were read from a single sample in a study of immune heterogeneity within non-small cell lung tumors. MiXCR, run by TCRdb on the multiplex PCR reads, gives a single entry per CDR3 protein. The profile shows about 15,000 distinct CDR3 sequences, over 25% of them singletons. Input material: lung tumor tissue. These receptors all come from a man in his forties or fifties with non-small cell lung cancer. The CDR3 runs from the conserved cysteine through the conserved F or W. D genes are given only for firm matches. Clone size is given for some rows only: seen once, a few or many times, or a class if the clone is expanded.

d_gene	v_gene	j_gene	abundance	CDR3aa	CDR3nt
TRBD2	TRBV6-1	TRBJ2-1	many	CASSRITGTSGRYNEQFF	TGTGCCAGCAGTCGCATTACTGGGACTAGCGGACGTTACAATGAGCAGTTCTTC
NA	TRBV11-3	TRBJ2-1	medium-sized	CASSLNSYNEQFF	TGTGCCAGCAGCTTAAACTCCTACAATGAGCAGTTCTTC
NA	TRBV5-1	TRBJ2-3	few	CASSPAGPDTDTQYF	TGCGCCAGCAGCCCCGCGGGGCCAGACACAGATACGCAGTATTTT
TRBD2	TRBV7-6	TRBJ2-1	NA	CASSWTSGNEQFF	TGTGCCAGCAGCTGGACTAGCGGGAACGAGCAGTTCTTC
NA	TRBV27	TRBJ1-1	NA	CASSFVGDTEAFF	TGTGCCAGCAGTTTTGTGGGAGACACTGAAGCTTTCTTT
NA	TRBV20-1	TRBJ2-7	NA	CSARDTGSTSEQYF	TGCAGTGCTAGAGATACGGGCAGCACAAGCGAGCAGTACTTC
NA	TRBV14	TRBJ1-6	many	CASSQAYLNSPLHF	TGTGCCAGCAGCCAAGCGTACCTTAATTCACCCCTCCACTTT
TRBD1	TRBV12-3/TRBV12-4	TRBJ2-6	medium-sized	CASSEQWTGASGANVLTF	TGTGCCAGCAGCGAACAGTGGACAGGGGCCTCTGGGGCCAACGTCCTGACTTTC
NA	TRBV4-2	TRBJ1-1	NA	CAGSQEGGTGPTEAFF	TGTGCCGGCAGCCAAGAAGGGGGAACAGGACCCACTGAAGCTTTCTTT
TRBD2	TRBV30	TRBJ2-7	medium-sized	CAWSKTSGGSYEQYF	TGTGCCTGGAGTAAGACTAGCGGAGGTTCCTACGAGCAGTACTTC
NA	TRBV19	TRBJ1-2	NA	CASSSPSTSTAMSGYTF	TGTGCCAGTAGTAGCCCCTCGACCAGCACCGCAATGAGTGGCTACACCTTC
TRBD1	TRBV12-3/TRBV12-4	TRBJ1-3	many	CASSRDRKGNTIYF	TGTGCCAGCAGTAGGGACAGGAAAGGAAACACCATATATTTT
NA	TRBV24-1	TRBJ2-1	few	CATSDTIGGSYNEQFF	TGTGCCACCAGTGATACGATCGGGGGCTCCTACAATGAGCAGTTCTTC
NA	TRBV5-6	TRBJ1-2	NA	CASSRGRENYGYTF	TGTGCCAGCAGCAGGGGACGGGAGAACTATGGCTACACCTTC
NA	TRBV5-1	TRBJ2-5	NA	CASSFGSSASQETQYF	TGCGCCAGCAGCTTCGGCAGTTCGGCCTCCCAAGAGACCCAGTACTTC
NA	TRBV6-2/TRBV6-3	TRBJ1-4	NA	CASSYSAGRKNEKLFF	TGTGCCAGCAGTTACTCTGCGGGCAGGAAGAATGAAAAACTGTTTTTT
TRBD2	TRBV3-1	TRBJ2-7	many	CASSPPSGTYEQYF	TGTGCCAGCAGCCCCCCTAGCGGGACCTACGAGCAGTACTTC
NA	TRBV20-1	TRBJ1-2	NA	CMGGESNYGYTF	TGCATGGGAGGCGAATCTAACTATGGCTACACCTTC
NA	TRBV19	TRBJ2-5	NA	CASSIVVLSETQYF	TGTGCCAGTAGTATAGTTGTCCTCAGTGAGACCCAGTACTTC
NA	TRBV30	TRBJ1-6	once	CAWSPGGHSALHF	TGTGCCTGGAGTCCGGGGGGTCATTCAGCCCTCCACTTT
TRBD1	TRBV30	TRBJ1-6	few	CAWSAEGALANSPLHF	TGTGCCTGGAGTGCCGAGGGGGCGCTGGCCAATTCACCCCTCCACTTT
TRBD1	TRBV19	TRBJ2-2	NA	CASSRTGIAGELFF	TGTGCCAGTAGTAGGACAGGTATAGCCGGGGAGCTGTTTTTT
NA	TRBV6-2/TRBV6-3	TRBJ1-3	many	CASEAGNTGNTIYF	TGTGCCAGCGAGGCGGGGAATACTGGAAACACCATATATTTT
TRBD1	TRBV7-9	TRBJ1-6	NA	CGSSATGTGTPPLHF	TGTGGCAGCAGCGCTACCGGGACAGGGACCCCACCCCTCCACTTT
NA	TRBV28	TRBJ1-2	few	CASSLTGAGYGYTF	TGTGCCAGCAGTTTAACGGGGGCTGGCTATGGCTACACCTTC
NA	TRBV5-1	TRBJ1-3	many	CASSLGLGSSGNTIYF	TGCGCCAGCAGCTTGGGACTCGGGAGCTCTGGAAACACCATATATTTT
NA	TRBV7-2	TRBJ1-6	many	CASSLGVKDSPLHF	TGTGCCAGCAGCTTAGGGGTTAAGGATTCACCCCTCCACTTT
TRBD2	TRBV6-5	TRBJ2-1	NA	CASSYLGGTSGYEQFF	TGTGCCAGCAGTTATCTCGGTGGAACTAGCGGGTATGAGCAGTTCTTC
TRBD1	TRBV28	TRBJ2-7	medium-sized	CASSPDRVHEQYF	TGTGCCAGCAGTCCGGACAGGGTCCACGAGCAGTACTTC
TRBD2	TRBV12-3/TRBV12-4	TRBJ2-7	few	CASRYSGRGSSYEQYF	TGTGCCAGCAGATATAGCGGGAGGGGTAGCTCCTACGAGCAGTACTTC